Listed below are T cell receptor beta chains from one sample, sequenced in a study of blood T cell repertoires in COVID-19. Clones were sequenced by immunoSEQ multiplex PCR, and TCRdb holds only the in-frame ones, with some missing. The sample includes roughly 21,000 clones, around 89% of them seen just once. The sequenced material came from peripheral blood. Receptors originate from a man aged 65-85 years with active COVID-19. Each CDR3 is given without its conserved first and last residue. A D gene is named only where the DNA matches it firmly.

D,J,V,CDR3
TRBD1,TRBJ2-7,TRBV6-6,ASSYSAQGQSYEQY
NA,TRBJ2-7,TRBV20-1,SARRDYEQY
NA,TRBJ1-5,TRBV19,ASKAGSGQPQH
NA,TRBJ2-3,TRBV10-3,AISELSSTDTQY
NA,TRBJ2-2,TRBV6-1,ASILAGELF
TRBD1,TRBJ1-1,TRBV9,ASSRLGTVTNSEAF
TRBD1,TRBJ1-2,TRBV15,ATSSSLTGVGYGYT
NA,TRBJ2-7,TRBV12-3/TRBV12-4,ASGGTYEQY
NA,TRBJ2-5,TRBV18,ASSQGSGMETQY
TRBD1,TRBJ2-2,TRBV6-5,ASRTGGTGELF
TRBD2,TRBJ2-3,TRBV11-3,ASSRRGLAGAPDTQY
NA,TRBJ2-1,TRBV10-1,ASSNLVTVGEQF
TRBD2,TRBJ2-1,TRBV6-5,ASILTSGSEQF
NA,TRBJ1-5,TRBV19,ASSKGLNQPQH
TRBD2,TRBJ2-2,TRBV7-9,ASSFPPAGGINTGELF
TRBD1,TRBJ1-4,TRBV18,ASSQQGAHEKLF
TRBD1,TRBJ1-1,TRBV29-1,SVGQGSYTEAF
TRBD1,TRBJ1-1,TRBV28,ASGTVIMNTEAF
TRBD2,TRBJ2-3,TRBV15,ATSRSLAGGTDTQY
TRBD2,TRBJ2-1,TRBV5-1,ASSPFSGSSYNEQF
TRBD1,TRBJ1-1,TRBV5-4,ASSLTGGNEAF
TRBD2,TRBJ2-5,TRBV6-1,ASSEGRLAGAGETQY
NA,TRBJ2-7,TRBV20-1,SASDRTLQY
NA,TRBJ2-5,TRBV2,ASSVLHFEETQY
TRBD1,TRBJ1-1,TRBV6-4,ASSDSNRGTEAF
TRBD1,TRBJ1-4,TRBV3-1/TRBV3-2,ASSQTGGHGEKLF
TRBD1,TRBJ2-7,TRBV5-1,ASSLRQGNYEQY
TRBD1,TRBJ1-1,TRBV7-2,ASSRTGGLNTEAF
NA,TRBJ1-1,TRBV30,AWSRENTEAF
TRBD1,TRBJ1-1,TRBV29-1,SVRRGQSEAF
NA,TRBJ2-2,TRBV10-3,AISELGGQFNAGELF
NA,TRBJ2-1,TRBV6-4,ASSDSTFRGPEQF
TRBD2,TRBJ2-3,TRBV14,ASSRGFRGLATDTQY
TRBD1,TRBJ1-5,TRBV29-1,SVRQGFGQPQH
NA,TRBJ1-2,TRBV7-9,ASSLAFSQGYT
NA,TRBJ1-2,TRBV11-1,ASSSEGTYGYT
TRBD1,TRBJ1-2,TRBV27,ASRRQGAENRGGYT
NA,TRBJ1-5,TRBV4-2,ASSQTDSNQPQH
NA,TRBJ1-3,TRBV4-1,ASSQDSGGNTIY
NA,TRBJ1-2,TRBV2,ASSAGGRGNYGYT
NA,TRBJ1-5,TRBV5-4,ASSFNRGQPQH
NA,TRBJ2-3,TRBV5-1,ASSRSWRSADTQY
TRBD2,TRBJ2-7,TRBV7-2,ASSLVAGNYEQY
NA,TRBJ2-1,TRBV11-2,ASRRLAYNEQF
TRBD2,TRBJ2-7,TRBV7-8,ASSPGGAGGVSYEQY
NA,TRBJ1-1,TRBV5-1,ASSLDPSNTEAF
NA,TRBJ2-7,TRBV6-5,ASSYGGRGSYEQY
NA,TRBJ1-5,TRBV30,AWSGIDGNQPQH
NA,TRBJ2-2,TRBV7-8,ASSSGKAYIPNTGELF
NA,TRBJ1-2,TRBV3-1/TRBV3-2,ASSHQGGGYT
TRBD1,TRBJ2-7,TRBV6-5,ASSPRTGAQH
TRBD1,TRBJ1-2,TRBV5-6,ASSPLDRGINGYT
NA,TRBJ2-7,TRBV5-1,ASSLATSYEQY